One T cell receptor beta chain is described in this entry. What it binds is unknown. This entry belongs to a study of T cell responses to AZD1222 COVID-19 vaccine. Whole-study context: Some second doses came at about 4 weeks and others at about 12 weeks; these were pooled.

Method: immunoSEQ multiplex PCR; TCRdb's copy keeps in-frame clones and lacks some. The sample contains 130,000 or so clones, 75% to 95% of which appear only once. CDR1 is SGHAT and CDR2 is FQDESV in the germline V gene (reference sequence). The length of the CDR3 is 16 residues. Trimming shortened V by 1 base and J by 4 bases, and 16 bases separated the two germline ends. Study observations and caveats: It should be noted that donors were predominantly white British and more often female, and clonal diversity was possibly underestimated. Two AZD1222 doses significantly raised spike-specific TCR breadth and depth over controls.

The genes are TRBV11-1 and TRBJ2-5; D is undetermined. This sequence was found in an adult in good health. The sample here was peripheral blood, taken on day 0 of AZD1222 vaccination. DNA of the CDR3: TGTGCCAGCAGCTTAGGCGGCCCCAGAGCTATAGAGACCCAGTACTTC. It translates to CASSLGGPRAIETQYF.